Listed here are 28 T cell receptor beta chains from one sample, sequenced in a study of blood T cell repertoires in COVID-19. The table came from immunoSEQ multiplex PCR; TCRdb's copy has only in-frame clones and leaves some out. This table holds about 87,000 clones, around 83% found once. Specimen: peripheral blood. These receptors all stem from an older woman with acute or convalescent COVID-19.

The CDR3, as DNA: TGTGCCAGCAGCGTAGGAGGACTAGCGGGGGGCCCCATCGGGCAGTTCTTC. It encodes CASSVGGLAGGPIGQFF. The genes are TRBV9 and TRBJ2-1; 14 bases map to TRBD2. CDR3 size: 17 residues. Germline CDR1 SGDLS, CDR2 YYNGEE. The V gene end was trimmed by 0 bases and the J gene end by 12 bases; junction bases not matched to a gene: 11.

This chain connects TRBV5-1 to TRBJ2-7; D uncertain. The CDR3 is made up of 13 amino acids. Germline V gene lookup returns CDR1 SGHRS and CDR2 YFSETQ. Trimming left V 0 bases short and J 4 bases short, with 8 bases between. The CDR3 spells CASSLVVPYEQYF. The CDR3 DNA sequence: TGCGCCAGCAGCTTGGTAGTCCCTTACGAGCAGTACTTC.

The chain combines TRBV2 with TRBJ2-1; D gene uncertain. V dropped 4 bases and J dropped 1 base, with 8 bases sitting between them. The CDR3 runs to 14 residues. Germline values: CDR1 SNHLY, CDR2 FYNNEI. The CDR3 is CASSVESSYNEQFF. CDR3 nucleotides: TGTGCCAGCAGTGTAGAATCTTCCTACAATGAGCAGTTCTTC.

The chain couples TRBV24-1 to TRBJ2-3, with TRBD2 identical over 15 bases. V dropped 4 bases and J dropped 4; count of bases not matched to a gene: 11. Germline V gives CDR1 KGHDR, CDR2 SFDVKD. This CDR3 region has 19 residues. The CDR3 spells CATSDQTGLAGGIPDTQYF. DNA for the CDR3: TGTGCCACCAGTGACCAAACTGGACTAGCGGGGGGGATACCAGATACGCAGTATTTT.

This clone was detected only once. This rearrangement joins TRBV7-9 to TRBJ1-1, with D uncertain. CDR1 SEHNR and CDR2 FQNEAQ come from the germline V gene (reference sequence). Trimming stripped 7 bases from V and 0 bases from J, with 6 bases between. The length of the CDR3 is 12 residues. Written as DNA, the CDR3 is TGTGCCAGCAAATGGCTGAACACTGAAGCTTTCTTT. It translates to CASKWLNTEAFF.

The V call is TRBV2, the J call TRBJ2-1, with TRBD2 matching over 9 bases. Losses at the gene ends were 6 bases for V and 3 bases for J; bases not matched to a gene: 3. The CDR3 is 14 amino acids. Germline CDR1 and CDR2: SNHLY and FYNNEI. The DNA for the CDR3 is TGTGCCAGCAGGGGCGGGGGGGACTACAATGAGCAGTTCTTC. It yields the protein CASRGGGDYNEQFF.

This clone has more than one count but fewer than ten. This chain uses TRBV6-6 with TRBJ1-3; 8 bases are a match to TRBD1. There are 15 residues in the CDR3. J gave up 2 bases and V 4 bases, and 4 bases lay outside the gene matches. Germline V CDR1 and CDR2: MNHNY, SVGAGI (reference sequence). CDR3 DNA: TGTGCCAGCAGTTCGGGGACAGGCACTGGAAACACCATATATTTT. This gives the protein CASSSGTGTGNTIYF.

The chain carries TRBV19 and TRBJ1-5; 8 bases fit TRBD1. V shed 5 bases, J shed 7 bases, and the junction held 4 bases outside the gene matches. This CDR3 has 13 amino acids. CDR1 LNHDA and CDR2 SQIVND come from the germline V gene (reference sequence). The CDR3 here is CASSDRGGQPQHF. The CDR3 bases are TGTGCCAGTAGTGACAGGGGTGGCCAGCCCCAGCATTTT.

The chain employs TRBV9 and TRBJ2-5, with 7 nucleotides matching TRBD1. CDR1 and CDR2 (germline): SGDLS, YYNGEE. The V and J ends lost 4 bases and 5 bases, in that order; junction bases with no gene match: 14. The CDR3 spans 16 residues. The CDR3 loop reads CASSKGQVWAGETQYF. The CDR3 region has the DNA TGTGCCAGCAGCAAAGGACAGGTCTGGGCCGGCGAGACCCAGTACTTC.

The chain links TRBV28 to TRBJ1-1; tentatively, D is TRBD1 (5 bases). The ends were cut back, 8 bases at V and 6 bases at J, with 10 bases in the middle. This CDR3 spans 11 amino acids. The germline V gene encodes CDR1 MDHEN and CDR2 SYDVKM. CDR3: CASRSGPEAFF. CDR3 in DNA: TGTGCCAGCCGCTCAGGGCCTGAAGCTTTCTTT.

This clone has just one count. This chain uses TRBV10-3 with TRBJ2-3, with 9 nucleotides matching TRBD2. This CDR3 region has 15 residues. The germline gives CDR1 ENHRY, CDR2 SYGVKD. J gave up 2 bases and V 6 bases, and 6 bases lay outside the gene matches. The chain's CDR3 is CAIRPSSGATDTQYF. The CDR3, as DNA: TGTGCCATCAGGCCCTCTAGCGGGGCCACAGATACGCAGTATTTT.

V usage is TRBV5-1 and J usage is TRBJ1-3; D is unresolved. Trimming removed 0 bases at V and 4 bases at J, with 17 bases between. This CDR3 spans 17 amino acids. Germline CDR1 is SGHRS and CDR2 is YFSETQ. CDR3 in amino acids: CASSLERRGSIGNTIYF. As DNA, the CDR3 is TGCGCCAGCAGCTTGGAGAGGCGGGGTTCGATCGGAAACACCATATATTTT.

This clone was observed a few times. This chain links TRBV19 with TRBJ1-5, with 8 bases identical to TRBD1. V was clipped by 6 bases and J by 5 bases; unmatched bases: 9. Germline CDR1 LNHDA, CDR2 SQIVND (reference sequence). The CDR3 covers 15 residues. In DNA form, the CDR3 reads TGTGCCAGTAGAGGACGGGACAGGACTGATCAGCCCCAGCATTTT. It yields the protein CASRGRDRTDQPQHF.

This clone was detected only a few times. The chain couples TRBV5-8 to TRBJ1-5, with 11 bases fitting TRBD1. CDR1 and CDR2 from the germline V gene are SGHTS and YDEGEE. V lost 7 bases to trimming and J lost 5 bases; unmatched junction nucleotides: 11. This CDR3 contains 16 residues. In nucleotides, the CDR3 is TGTGCCAGCTTTCGAGTCGGGACAGGGGGTCATCAGCCCCAGCATTTT. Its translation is CASFRVGTGGHQPQHF.

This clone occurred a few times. The CDR3 DNA reads as TGTGCCAGCAGCTTTTCAGGGGATACTGAAGCTTTCTTT. Translation gives CASSFSGDTEAFF. V is TRBV11-2 and J is TRBJ1-1, with D possibly being TRBD1 (6 bases). Germline CDR1 reads SGHAT; CDR2 reads FQNNGV. This CDR3 contains 13 residues. The V end lost 3 bases, the J end lost 5 bases, and 10 bases lay between the germline ends.

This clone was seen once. This CDR3 is CASSVSLASDEQFF. The CDR3 nucleotides are TGCGCCAGCAGTGTGTCCCTCGCTAGCGATGAGCAGTTCTTC. The chain has TRBV10-1 and TRBJ2-1, with D possibly matching TRBD2 (6 bases). The CDR3 extends over 14 amino acids. Trimming cost V 4 bases and J 8 bases, with 15 bases left between them. CDR1 WNHNN and CDR2 SYGVQD come from the germline V gene (reference sequence).

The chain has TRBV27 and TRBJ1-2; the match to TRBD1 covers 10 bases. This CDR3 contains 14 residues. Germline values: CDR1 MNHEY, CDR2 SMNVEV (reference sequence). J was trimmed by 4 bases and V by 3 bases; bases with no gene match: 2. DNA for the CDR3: TGTGCCAGCAGTTTGACAGGGGGCTTCTATGGCTACACCTTC. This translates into CASSLTGGFYGYTF.

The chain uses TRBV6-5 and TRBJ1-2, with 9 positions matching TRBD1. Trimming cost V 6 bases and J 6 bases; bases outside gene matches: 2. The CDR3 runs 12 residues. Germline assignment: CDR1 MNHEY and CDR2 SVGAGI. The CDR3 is CASRTGGDGYTF. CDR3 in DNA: TGTGCCAGCAGGACAGGGGGTGATGGCTACACCTTC.

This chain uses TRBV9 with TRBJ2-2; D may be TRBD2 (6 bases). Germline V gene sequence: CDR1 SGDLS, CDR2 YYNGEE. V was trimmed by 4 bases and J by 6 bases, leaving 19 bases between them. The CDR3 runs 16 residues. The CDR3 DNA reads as TGTGCCAGCAGCCAGAGGAGGGGTCTAATACCCGGGGAGCTGTTTTTT. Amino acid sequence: CASSQRRGLIPGELFF. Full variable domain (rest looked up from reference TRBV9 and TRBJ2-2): DSGVTQTPKHLITATGQRVTLRCSPRSGDLSVYWYQQSLDQGLQFLIQYYNGEERAKGNILERFSAQQFPDLHSELNLSSLELGDSALYFCASSQRRGLIPGELFFGEGSRLTVL.

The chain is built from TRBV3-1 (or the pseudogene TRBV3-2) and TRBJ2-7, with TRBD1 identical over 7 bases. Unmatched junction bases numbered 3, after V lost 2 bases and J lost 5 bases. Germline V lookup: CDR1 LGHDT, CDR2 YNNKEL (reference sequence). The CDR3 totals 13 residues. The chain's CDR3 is CASSQNRGDEQYF. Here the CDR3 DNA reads TGTGCCAGCAGCCAAAACAGGGGCGACGAGCAGTACTTC.

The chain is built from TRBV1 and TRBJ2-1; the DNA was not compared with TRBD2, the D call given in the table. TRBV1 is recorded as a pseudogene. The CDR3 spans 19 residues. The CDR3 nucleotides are TGCACCAGCAGCCATACGGGACTAGCGGGGGAAAGCTCCTACAATGAGCAGTTCTTC. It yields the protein CTSSHTGLAGESSYNEQFF.

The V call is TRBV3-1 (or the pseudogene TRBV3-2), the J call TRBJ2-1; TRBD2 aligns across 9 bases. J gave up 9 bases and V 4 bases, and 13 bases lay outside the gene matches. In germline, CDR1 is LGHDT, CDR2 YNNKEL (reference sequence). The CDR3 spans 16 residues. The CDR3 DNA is TGTGCCAGCAGCCCAACTCGGCTAGCGGGGTTACTTGAGCAGTTCTTC. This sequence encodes CASSPTRLAGLLEQFF.

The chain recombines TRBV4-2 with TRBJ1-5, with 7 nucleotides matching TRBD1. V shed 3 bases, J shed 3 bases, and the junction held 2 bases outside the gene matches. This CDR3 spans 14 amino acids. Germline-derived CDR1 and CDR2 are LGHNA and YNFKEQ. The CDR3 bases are TGTGCCAGCAGCCAGGGACAGCCCAATCAGCCCCAGCATTTT. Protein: CASSQGQPNQPQHF.

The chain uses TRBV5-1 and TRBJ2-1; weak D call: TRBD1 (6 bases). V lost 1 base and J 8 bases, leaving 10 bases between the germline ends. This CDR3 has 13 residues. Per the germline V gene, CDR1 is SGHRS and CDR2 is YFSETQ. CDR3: CASSLSGVDEQFF. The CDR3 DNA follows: TGCGCCAGCAGCTTGTCAGGGGTAGATGAGCAGTTCTTC.

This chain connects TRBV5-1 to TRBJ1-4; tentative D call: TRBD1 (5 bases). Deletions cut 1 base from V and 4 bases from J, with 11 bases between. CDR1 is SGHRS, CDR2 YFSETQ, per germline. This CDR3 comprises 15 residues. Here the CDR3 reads CASSLSPGGNEKLFF. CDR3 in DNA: TGCGCCAGCAGCTTGTCCCCGGGGGGTAATGAAAAACTGTTTTTT.

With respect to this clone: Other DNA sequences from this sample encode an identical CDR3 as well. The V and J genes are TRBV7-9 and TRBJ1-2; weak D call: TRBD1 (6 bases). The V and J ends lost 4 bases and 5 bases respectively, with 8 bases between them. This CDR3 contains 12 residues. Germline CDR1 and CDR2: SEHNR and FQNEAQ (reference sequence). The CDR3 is CASSSQGYGYTF. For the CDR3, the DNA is TGTGCCAGCAGCTCCCAGGGGTATGGCTACACCTTC.

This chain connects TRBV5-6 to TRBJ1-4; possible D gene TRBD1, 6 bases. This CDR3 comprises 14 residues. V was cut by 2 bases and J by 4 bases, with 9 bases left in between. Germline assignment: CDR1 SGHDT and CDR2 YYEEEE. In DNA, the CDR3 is TGTGCCAGCAGCTTAGGACAGCTTAATGAAAAACTGTTTTTT. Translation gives CASSLGQLNEKLFF.

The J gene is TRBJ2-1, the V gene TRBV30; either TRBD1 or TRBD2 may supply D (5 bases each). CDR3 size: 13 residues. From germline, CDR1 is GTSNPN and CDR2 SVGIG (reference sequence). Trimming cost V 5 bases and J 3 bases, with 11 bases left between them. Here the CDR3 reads CAWEGPLYNEQFF. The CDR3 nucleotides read TGTGCCTGGGAGGGGCCTCTCTACAATGAGCAGTTCTTC.